The 2 T cell receptor beta chains listed next were all sequenced from one sample in a study of Graves' ophthalmopathy and Graves' hyperthyroidism. The study amplified TCR beta CDR3 regions using RNA transcripts. Amplification began with first-round RT-PCR using HTBI primers, then second-round multiplex PCR was performed. TCRdb processed the multiplex PCR reads anew with MiXCR; each CDR3 protein has one entry. This sample has about 620,000 distinct CDR3 sequences, with about 20% found just once. The specimen was peripheral blood. Receptor source: a woman aged 18 to 35 with stable Graves' hyperthyroidism. Some clones in this sample may be carry-over from other donors' samples.

This clonotype was seen at least ten times. V usage is TRBV28 and J usage is TRBJ1-1; tentatively, D is TRBD1 (5 bases). V lost 3 bases to trimming and J lost 7 bases, with 15 bases between them. The CDR3 has 14 amino acids. Looked up from germline, CDR1 is MDHEN and CDR2 is SYDVKM. This CDR3 is CASSFRGREGEAFF. CDR3 DNA: TGTGCCAGCAGTTTCCGGGGACGGGAAGGTGAAGCTTTCTTT.

This clonotype was seen ten or more times. The rearrangement uses TRBV10-3 and TRBJ2-7, with 7 bases that match TRBD1. The germline CDR1 and CDR2 sequences are ENHRY and SYGVKD. With 10 bases clipped from V and 2 bases from J, the junction kept 8 bases outside the gene matches. The CDR3 has 13 residues. The CDR3 spells CANRQGSTYEQYF. The CDR3 coding sequence is TGTGCCAACAGACAGGGTTCGACCTACGAGCAGTACTTC.